This TCR beta chain was obtained from a study of blood T cells in healthy people across ages. Overall study findings and caveats: Older individuals had lower TCR beta diversity per million T cells (the decline was roughly linear).

The use of a sample-barcoded 5' primer and a J-beta primer mix characterized a second PCR of roughly 6 to 12 cycles. TCRdb processed the 5' RACE reads anew with MiXCR; each CDR3 protein has one entry. The table includes roughly 1.7 million distinct CDR3 sequences, roughly 32% detected once. Germline V lookup: CDR1 GTSNPN, CDR2 SVGIG (reference sequence). The V end lost 5 bases, the J end lost 2 bases, and 13 bases lay between the germline ends. The CDR3 is 13 amino acids. In regard to this clonotype: Its antigen is undetermined.

This sequence joins TRBV30 and TRBJ2-7; tentative D call: TRBD2 (7 bases). The TCR sequence derives from a woman aged 30 to 39 in good health. Sequences were obtained from blood. DNA for the CDR3: TGTGCCTGGGGCCGGGGGGACACCTACGAGCAGTACTTC. Amino acid sequence: CAWGRGDTYEQYF.